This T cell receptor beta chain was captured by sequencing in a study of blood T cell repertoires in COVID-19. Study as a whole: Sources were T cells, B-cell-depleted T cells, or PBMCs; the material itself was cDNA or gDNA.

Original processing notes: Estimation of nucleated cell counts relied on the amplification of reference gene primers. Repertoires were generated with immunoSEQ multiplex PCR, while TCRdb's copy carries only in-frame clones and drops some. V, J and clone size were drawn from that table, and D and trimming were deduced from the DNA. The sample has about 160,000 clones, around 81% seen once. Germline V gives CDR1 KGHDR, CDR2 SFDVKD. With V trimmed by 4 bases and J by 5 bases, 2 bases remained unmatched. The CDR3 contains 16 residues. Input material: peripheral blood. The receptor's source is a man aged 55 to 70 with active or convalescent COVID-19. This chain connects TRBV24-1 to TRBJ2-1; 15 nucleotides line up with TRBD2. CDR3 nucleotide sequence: TGTGCCACCAGTGACCGGACTAGCGGGGGGGACAATGAGCAGTTCTTC. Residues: CATSDRTSGGDNEQFF.